Listed below are T cell receptor beta chains from one sample, sequenced in a study of shared clonotypes between healthy human individuals. Clones were sequenced by immunoSEQ multiplex PCR, and TCRdb holds only the in-frame ones, with some missing. This sample has about 2.3 million clones, with 93% found just once. The sequencing sample was made of naive CD4+ T cells from PBMCs. The receptors originated from a man aged 18-30 years in good health. Some clones in this sample may be carry-over from other donors' samples. CDR3s include the opening cysteine and the closing phenylalanine or tryptophan. D genes are given only for firm matches. The size of a clone is reported for some rows only, either as once, few or many, or as a class for expanded clones.

>TRBD2|TRBV7-9|NA|TRBJ2-1
TGTGCCAGCAGCTTAGGACCCCTACGCGGGAGGGTACGCTACAATGAGCAGTTCTTC
CASSLGPLRGRVRYNEQFF
>NA|TRBV2|NA|TRBJ1-2
TGTGCCAGCAGTGAAAGGTCAGGGACAGGCTACACCTTC
CASSERSGTGYTF
>NA|TRBV7-7|NA|TRBJ2-7
TGTGCCAGCAGCCCCCACCAGGGGTACGAGCAGTACTTC
CASSPHQGYEQYF
>NA|TRBV6-1|NA|TRBJ1-1
TGTGCCAGCAGTTCACAGGGTGGGGGCCCTGAAGCTTTCTTT
CASSSQGGGPEAFF
>NA|TRBV25-1|once|TRBJ1-1
TGTGCCAGCAGTGAAGGGTACAGGCAAGCTTTCTTT
CASSEGYRQAFF
>NA|TRBV28|NA|TRBJ2-1
TGTGCCAGCAGTCCGGGATACAATGAGCAGTTCTTC
CASSPGYNEQFF
>NA|TRBV6-5|NA|TRBJ2-7
TGTGCCAGCAGTTATGGGAAGGGTTACGAGCAGTACTTC
CASSYGKGYEQYF
>NA|TRBV7-2|few|TRBJ2-1
TGTGCCAGCAGCCCGGACTACTACAATGAGCAGTTCTTC
CASSPDYYNEQFF
>NA|TRBV7-3|NA|TRBJ2-5
TGTGCCAGCAGCACAAACACAGGGCAAGAGACCCAGTACTTC
CASSTNTGQETQYF
>NA|TRBV13|NA|TRBJ1-1
TGTGCCAGCAGCTTACTCAGGGTGAACACTGAAGCTTTCTTT
CASSLLRVNTEAFF
>NA|TRBV5-4|NA|TRBJ2-5
TGTGCCAGCAGCTTCGGGCAGCAACAAGAGACCCAGTACTTC
CASSFGQQQETQYF
>TRBD1|TRBV5-1|NA|TRBJ1-2
TGCGCCAGCAGCGTATCCGGGACAGGGGGCGCGGGTGGCTACACCTTC
CASSVSGTGGAGGYTF
>NA|TRBV7-9|NA|TRBJ2-7
TGTGCCAGCAGCTTAGCGAAGCAGGGGAAGGGGTTTTACGAGCAGTACTTC
CASSLAKQGKGFYEQYF
>NA|TRBV28|once|TRBJ2-3
TGTGCCAGCAGTTTAACGGGCAGGGGAATTCGCACAGATACGCAGTATTTT
CASSLTGRGIRTDTQYF
>NA|TRBV7-2|NA|TRBJ1-1
TGTGCCAGCAGCGCCCGGACACTCCTTTTGAACACTGAAGCTTTCTTT
CASSARTLLLNTEAFF
>NA|TRBV7-9|few|TRBJ1-2
TGTGCCAGCAGCTTAGAATTAGAGAGTGGCTACACCTTC
CASSLELESGYTF
>NA|TRBV9|NA|TRBJ2-3
TGTGCCAGCAGCTTTAGACAGGGAGGATACGGGGATACGCAGTATTTT
CASSFRQGGYGDTQYF